Described below is a single T cell receptor (beta chain) sequence and its context. What it binds is unknown. The CDR3 loop spans 14 amino acids. V lost 6 bases and J lost 0, with 9 bases in between. The data were taken from a study of T cells in Graves' hyperthyroidism and ophthalmopathy. Those with hyperthyroidism were 18 to 65 years old, newly diagnosed, and ill for under 2 months. Diagnosis rested on symptoms, serum thyroxine and TRAb, thyroid ultrasound, and orbital computed tomography. Before ophthalmopathy appeared, progressors gave blood at initial hyperthyroidism diagnosis. Using RNA transcripts as the source, TCR beta CDR3 regions were amplified. During a first-round RT-PCR of the TCR CDR3, the HTBI primer set was used. MiXCR, run by TCRdb on the multiplex PCR reads, gives a single entry per CDR3 protein. Of about 720,000 distinct CDR3 sequences listed, 18% were seen once; the top ten hold 16%.

Findings and limits, study-wide: A model of 13 V-J features distinguished ophthalmopathy from stable hyperthyroidism.

The sequenced sample was blood. The chain is built from TRBV12-3 or TRBV12-4 and TRBJ1-5; D is unclear. The source of this sequence is a woman between 45 and 60 years old with Graves' hyperthyroidism that later progressed to Graves' ophthalmopathy. The CDR3 region has the DNA TGTGCCAGCAGCCAAGCATATAGCAATCAGCCCCAGCATTTT. Translation gives CASSQAYSNQPQHF.